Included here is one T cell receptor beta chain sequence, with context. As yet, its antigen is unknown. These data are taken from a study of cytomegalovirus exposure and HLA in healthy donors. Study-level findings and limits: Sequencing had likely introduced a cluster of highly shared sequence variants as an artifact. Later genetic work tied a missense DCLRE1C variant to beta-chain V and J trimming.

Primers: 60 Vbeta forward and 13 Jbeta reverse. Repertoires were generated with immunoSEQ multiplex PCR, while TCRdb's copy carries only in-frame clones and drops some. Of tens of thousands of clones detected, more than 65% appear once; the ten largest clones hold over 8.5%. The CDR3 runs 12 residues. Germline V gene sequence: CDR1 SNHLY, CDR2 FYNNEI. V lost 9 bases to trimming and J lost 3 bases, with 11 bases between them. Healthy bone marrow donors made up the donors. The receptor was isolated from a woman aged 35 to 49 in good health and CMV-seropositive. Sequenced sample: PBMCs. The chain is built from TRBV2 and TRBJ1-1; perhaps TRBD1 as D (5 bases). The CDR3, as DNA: TGTGCCAGAGCCCCGGGGGACACTGAAGCTTTCTTT. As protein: CARAPGDTEAFF.